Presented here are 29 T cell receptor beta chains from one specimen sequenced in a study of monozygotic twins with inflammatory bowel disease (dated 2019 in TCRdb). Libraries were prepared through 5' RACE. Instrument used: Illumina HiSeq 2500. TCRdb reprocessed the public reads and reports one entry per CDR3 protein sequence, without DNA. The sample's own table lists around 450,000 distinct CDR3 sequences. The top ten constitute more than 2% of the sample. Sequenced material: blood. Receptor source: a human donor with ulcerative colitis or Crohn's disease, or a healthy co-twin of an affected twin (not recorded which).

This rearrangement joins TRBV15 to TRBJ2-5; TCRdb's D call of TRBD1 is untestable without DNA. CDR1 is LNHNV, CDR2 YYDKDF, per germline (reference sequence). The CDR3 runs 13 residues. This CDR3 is CATSRGPQETQYF.

The CDR3 region is CASRAGGSNQPQHF. The chain couples TRBV2 to TRBJ1-5; no DNA is available, so the TRBD1 call from TCRdb remains unchecked. There are 14 residues in the CDR3. Germline V CDR1 and CDR2: SNHLY, FYNNEI.

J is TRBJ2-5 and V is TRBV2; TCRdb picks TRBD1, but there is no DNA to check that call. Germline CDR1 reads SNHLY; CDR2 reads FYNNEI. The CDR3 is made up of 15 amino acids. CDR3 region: CASSLQGAYQETQYF.

The CDR3 sequence: CASSLTGKNIQYF. The chain is built from TRBV27 and TRBJ2-4; checking the TCRdb D call of TRBD1 is not possible without DNA. Germline V gene data show CDR1 as MNHEY and CDR2 as SMNVEV (reference sequence). The CDR3 contains 13 residues.

CDR3 residues: CASTEGAVFGGNIQYF. The V gene is TRBV5-1, the J gene TRBJ2-4; TCRdb lists TRBD1, though no DNA is available to test this call. Germline CDR1 SGHRS, CDR2 YFSETQ. The CDR3 runs to 16 residues.

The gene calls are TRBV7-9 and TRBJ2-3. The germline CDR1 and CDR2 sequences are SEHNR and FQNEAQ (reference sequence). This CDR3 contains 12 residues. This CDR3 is CASSVVLDTQYF.

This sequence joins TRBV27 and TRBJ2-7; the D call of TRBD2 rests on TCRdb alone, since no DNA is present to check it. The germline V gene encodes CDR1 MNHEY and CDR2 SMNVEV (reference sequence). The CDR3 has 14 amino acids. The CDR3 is CASSYGEPGGEQYF.

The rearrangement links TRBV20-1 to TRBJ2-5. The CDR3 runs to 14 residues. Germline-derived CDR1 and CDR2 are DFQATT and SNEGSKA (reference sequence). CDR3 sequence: CSARTQRSQETQYF.

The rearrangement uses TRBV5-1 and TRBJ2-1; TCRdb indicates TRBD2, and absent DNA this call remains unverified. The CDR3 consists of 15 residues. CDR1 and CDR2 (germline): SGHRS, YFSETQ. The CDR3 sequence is CASSGIAVPFNEQFF.

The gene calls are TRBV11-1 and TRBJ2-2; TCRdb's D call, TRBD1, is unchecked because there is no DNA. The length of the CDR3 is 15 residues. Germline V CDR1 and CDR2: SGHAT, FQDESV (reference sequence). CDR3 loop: CATSKSGQGAGELFF.

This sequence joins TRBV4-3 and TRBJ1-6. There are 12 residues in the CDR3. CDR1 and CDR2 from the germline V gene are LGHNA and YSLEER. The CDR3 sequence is CASRKGNSPLHF.

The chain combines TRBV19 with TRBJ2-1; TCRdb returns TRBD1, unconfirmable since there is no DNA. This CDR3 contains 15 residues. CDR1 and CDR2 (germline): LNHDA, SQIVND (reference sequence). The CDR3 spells CASSIEGGVLNEQFF.

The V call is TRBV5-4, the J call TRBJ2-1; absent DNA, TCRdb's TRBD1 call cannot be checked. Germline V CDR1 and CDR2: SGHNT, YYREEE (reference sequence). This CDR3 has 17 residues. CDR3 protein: CASSLTTGTSRGNEQFF.

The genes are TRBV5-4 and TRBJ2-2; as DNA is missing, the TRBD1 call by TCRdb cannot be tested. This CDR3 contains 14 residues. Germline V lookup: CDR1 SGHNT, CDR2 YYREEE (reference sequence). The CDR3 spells CASTGQTNTGELFF.

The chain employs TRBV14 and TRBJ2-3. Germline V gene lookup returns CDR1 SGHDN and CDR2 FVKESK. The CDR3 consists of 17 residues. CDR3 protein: CASSLLRGSWGTDTQYF.

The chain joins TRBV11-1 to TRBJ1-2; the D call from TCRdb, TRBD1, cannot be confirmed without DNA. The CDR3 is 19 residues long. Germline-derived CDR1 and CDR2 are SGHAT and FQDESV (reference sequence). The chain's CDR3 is CASSLREPPTGTVNYGYTF.

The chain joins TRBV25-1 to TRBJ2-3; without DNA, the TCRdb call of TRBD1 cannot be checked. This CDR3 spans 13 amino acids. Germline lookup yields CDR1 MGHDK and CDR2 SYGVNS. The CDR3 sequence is CASSESSGKTQYF. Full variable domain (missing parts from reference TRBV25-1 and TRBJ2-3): EADIYQTPRYLVIGTGKKITLECSQTMGHDKMYWYQQDPGMELHLIHYSYGVNSTEKGDLSSESTVSRIRTEHFPLTLESARPSHTSQYLCASSESSGKTQYFGPGTRLTVL.

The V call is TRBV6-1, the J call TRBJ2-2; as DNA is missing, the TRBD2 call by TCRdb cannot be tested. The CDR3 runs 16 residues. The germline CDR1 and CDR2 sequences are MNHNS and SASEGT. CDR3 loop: CASSPTSGGITGELFF.

CDR3 protein: CASSFRRSDTGELFF. This chain links TRBV11-2 with TRBJ2-2. This CDR3 contains 15 residues. Germline CDR1 is SGHAT and CDR2 is FQNNGV.

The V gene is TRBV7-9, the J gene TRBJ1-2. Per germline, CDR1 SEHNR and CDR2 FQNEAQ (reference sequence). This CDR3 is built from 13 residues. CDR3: CASADRPEDGYTF.

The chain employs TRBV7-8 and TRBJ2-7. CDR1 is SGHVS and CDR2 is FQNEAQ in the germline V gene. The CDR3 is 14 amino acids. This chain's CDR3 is CASSLMDLSYEQYF.

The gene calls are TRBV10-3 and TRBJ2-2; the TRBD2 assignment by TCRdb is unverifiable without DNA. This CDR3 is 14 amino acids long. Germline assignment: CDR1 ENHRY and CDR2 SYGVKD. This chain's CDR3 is CAIQLAAGTGELFF.

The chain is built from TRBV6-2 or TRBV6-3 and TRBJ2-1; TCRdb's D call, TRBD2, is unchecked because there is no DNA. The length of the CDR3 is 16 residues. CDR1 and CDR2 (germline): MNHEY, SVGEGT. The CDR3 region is CASSLFWAGAANEQFF.

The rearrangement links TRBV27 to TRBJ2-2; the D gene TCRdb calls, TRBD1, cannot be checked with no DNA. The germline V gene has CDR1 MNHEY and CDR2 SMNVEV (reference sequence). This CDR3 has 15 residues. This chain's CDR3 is CASSPPGWGAGELFF.

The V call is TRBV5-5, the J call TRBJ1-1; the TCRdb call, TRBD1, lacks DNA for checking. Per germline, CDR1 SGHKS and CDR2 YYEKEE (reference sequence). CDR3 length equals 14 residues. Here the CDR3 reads CASSKGRRNTEAFF.

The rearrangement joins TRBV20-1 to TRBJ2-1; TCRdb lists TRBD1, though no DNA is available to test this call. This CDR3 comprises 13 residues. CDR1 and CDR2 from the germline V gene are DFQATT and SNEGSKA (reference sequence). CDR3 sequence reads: CSARTQGENEQFF.

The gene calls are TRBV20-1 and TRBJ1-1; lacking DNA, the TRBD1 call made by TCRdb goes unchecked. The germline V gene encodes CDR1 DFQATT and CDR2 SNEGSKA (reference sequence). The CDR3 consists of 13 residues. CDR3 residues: CSAMARGGHEAFF.

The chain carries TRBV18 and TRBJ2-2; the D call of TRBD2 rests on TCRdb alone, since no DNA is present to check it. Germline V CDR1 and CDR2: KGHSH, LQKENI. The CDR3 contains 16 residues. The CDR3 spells CASSPRLAGNTGELFF.

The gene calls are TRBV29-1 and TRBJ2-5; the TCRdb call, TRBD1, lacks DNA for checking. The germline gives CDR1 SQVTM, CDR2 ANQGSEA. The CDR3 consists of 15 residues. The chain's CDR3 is CSVASGTGGGETQYF. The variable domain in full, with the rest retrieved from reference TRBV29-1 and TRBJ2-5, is SAVISQKPSRDICQRGTSLTIQCQVDSQVTMMFWYRQQPGQSLTLIATANQGSEATYESGFVIDKFPISRPNLTFSTLTVSNMSPEDSSIYLCSVASGTGGGETQYFGPGTRLLVL.